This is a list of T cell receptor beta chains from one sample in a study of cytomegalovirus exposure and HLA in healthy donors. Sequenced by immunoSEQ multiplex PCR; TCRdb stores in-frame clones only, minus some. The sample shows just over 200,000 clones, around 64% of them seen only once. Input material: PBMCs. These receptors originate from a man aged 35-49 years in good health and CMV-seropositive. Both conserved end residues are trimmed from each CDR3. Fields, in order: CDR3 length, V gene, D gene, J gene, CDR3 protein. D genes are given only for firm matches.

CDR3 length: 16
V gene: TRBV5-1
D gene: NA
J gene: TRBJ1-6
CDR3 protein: ASSQGKFLESYNSPLH

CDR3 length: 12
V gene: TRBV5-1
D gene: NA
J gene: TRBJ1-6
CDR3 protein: ASSLDGGDSPLH

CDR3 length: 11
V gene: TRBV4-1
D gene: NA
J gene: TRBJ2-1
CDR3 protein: ASSQDVYNEQF

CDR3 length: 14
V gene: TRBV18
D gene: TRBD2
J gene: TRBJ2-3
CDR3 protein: ASSPRAGESTDTQY

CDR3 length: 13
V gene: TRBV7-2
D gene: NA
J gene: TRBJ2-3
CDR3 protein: ASSRGAYRTDTQY

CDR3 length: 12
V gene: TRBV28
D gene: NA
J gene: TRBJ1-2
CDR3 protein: ASIQGGINYGYT

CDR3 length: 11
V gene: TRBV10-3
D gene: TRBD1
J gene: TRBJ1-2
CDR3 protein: AISLLGGGGYT

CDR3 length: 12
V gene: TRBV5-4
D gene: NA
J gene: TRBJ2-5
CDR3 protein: ASSNPGGGETQY

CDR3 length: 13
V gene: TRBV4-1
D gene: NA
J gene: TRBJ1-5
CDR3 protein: ASSSGGLGNQPQH

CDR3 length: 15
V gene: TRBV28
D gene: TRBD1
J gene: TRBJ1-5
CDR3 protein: ASSARQGVRRNQPQH

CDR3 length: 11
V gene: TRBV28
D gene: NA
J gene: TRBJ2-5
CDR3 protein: ASNSGIQETQY

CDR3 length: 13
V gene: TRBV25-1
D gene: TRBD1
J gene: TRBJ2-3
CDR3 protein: ASSEGQGLTDTQY

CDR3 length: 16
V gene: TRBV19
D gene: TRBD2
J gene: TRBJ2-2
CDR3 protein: ASSWGLAGGLFTGELF

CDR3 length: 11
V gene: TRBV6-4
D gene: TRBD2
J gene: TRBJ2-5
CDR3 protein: ASSDLAGGTQY

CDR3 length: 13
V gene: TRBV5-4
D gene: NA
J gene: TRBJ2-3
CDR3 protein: ASSLAALGTDTQY

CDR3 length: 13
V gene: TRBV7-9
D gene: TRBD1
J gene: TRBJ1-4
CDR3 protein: SSSWDRGSWEKLF

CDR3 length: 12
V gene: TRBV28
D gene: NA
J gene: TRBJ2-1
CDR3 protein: ASSLVTLYNEQF

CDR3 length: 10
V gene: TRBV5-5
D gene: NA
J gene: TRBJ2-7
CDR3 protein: ASSGTLYEQY

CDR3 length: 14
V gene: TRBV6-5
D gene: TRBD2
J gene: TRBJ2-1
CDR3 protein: ASSYPTSRVYNEQF

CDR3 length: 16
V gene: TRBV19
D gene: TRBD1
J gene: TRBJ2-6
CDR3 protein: ASRPGQGARTGANVLT

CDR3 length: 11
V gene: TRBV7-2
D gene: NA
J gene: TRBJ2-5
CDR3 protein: ASSLPERRTQY

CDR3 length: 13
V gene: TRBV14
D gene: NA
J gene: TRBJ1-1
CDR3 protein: ASSLVGGMNTEAF

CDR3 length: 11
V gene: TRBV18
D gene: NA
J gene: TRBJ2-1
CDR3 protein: ASSPLQANEQF

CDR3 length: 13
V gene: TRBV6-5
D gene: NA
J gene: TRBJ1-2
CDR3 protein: ASSSSREGNYGYT

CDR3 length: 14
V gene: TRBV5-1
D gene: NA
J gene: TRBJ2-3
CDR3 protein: ASSPEGRTGTDTQY

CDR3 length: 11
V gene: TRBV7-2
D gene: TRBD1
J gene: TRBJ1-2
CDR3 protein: ASSSTRQGAYT

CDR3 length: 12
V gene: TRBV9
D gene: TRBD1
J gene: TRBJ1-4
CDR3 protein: ASSFDRGGEKLF

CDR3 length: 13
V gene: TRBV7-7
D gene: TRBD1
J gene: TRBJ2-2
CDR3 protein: ASSFGTGGPGELF

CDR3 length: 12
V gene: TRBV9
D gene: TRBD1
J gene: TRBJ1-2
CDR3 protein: ASNLRGQGYGYT

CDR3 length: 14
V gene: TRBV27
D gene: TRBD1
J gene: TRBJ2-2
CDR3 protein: ASSLSTGSNTGELF

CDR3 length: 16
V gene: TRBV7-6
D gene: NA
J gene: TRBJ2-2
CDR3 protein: ASSLKSRDSWNTGELF

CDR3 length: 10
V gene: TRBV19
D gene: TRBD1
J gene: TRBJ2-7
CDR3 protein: ATGTGDYEQY

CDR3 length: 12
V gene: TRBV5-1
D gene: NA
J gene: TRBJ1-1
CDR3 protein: ASSTIWEGTEAF

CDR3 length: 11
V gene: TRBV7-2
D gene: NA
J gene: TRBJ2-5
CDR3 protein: ASSLVGEETQY

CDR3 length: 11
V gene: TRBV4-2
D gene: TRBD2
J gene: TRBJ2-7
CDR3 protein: ASSQTSGYEQY

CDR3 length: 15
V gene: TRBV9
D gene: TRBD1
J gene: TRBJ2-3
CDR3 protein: ASSRGGTGGPRDTQY

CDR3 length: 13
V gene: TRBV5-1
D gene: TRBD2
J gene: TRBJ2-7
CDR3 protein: ASSLGPSGVYEQY

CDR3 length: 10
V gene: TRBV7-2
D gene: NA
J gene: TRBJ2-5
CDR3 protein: ASSFPGVPQY

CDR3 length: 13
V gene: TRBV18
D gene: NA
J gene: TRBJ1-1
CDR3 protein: ASSPSLGGSTEAF

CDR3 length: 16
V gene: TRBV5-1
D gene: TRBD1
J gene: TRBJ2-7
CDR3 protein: ASSVGRIGTGGRYEQY

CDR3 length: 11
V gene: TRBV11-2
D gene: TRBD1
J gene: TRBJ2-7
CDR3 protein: ATKRDRTYEQY

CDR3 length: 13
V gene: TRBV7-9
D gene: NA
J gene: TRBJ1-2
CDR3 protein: ASRKDFTANYGYT

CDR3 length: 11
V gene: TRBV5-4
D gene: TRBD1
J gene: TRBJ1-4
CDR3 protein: ASSLDRGEKLF

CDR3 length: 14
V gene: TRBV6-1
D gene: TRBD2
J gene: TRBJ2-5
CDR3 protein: ASSAKRGVLQETQY

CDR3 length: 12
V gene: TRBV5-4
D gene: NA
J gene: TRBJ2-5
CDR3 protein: ASSRGGGEETQY

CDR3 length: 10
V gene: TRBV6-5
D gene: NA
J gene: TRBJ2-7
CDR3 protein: ATTGDSYEQY

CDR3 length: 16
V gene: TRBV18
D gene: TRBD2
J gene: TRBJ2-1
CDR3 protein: ASSPVGGGGSSYNEQF

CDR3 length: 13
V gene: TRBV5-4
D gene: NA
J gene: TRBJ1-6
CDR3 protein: ASSLVGGSKSPLH

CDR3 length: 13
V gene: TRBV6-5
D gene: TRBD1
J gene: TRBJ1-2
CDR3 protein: ASSYTAGGDYGYT

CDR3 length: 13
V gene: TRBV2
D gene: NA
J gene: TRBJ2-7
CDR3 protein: ASSAQGLGLNEQY

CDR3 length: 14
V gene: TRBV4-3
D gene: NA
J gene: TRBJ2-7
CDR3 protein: ASSQVLGDSSYEQY

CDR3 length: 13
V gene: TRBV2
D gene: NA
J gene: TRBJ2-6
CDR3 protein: ASRENTAWANVLT

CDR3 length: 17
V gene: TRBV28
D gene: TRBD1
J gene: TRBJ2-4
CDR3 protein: ASSLFSGTGGYRRYIQY

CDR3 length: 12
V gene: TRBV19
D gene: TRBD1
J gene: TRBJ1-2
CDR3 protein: ASSIMGQYYGYT

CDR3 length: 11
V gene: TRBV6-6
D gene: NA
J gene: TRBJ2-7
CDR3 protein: ASSYGDFYEQY

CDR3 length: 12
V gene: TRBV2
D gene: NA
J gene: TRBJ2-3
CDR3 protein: ASRNLAYTDTQY

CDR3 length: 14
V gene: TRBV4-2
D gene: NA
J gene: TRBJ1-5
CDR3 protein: ASSQGEGVNNQPQH

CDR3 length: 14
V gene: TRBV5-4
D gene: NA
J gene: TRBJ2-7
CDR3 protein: ASSLPGDQGAYEQY

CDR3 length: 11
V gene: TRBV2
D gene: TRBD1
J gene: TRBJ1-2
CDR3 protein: ASSVRDRADYT